Below are 24 T cell receptor beta chains sequenced from a single sample in a study of T cells in localized non-small cell lung cancer. Clones were sequenced by immunoSEQ multiplex PCR, and TCRdb holds only the in-frame ones, with some missing. Altogether about 91,000 clones are present, around 90% being singletons, with the ten largest covering roughly 15%. The sequencing used peripheral blood, collected before any cancer treatment. The source of these receptors is a man aged 40-75 years with stage I squamous cell lung carcinoma.

The CDR3 loop is CASSVRGATNEKLFF. The CDR3 bases are TGCGCCAGCAGCGTACGGGGTGCAACTAATGAAAAACTGTTTTTT. V is TRBV5-1 and J is TRBJ1-4; no definite D call. With 4 bases removed from V and 0 bases from J, the gap between germline ends came to 10 bases. Germline CDR1 is SGHRS and CDR2 is YFSETQ. This CDR3 contains 15 residues. Combining the CDR3 with reference TRBV5-1 and TRBJ1-4 gives the whole variable domain KAGVTQTPRYLIKTRGQQVTLSCSPISGHRSVSWYQQTPGQGLQFLFEYFSETQRNKGNFPGRFSGRQFSNSRSEMNVSTLELGDSALYLCASSVRGATNEKLFFGSGTQLSVL.

This chain joins TRBV5-1 and TRBJ2-1; 12 bases are shared with TRBD2. Germline CDR1 and CDR2: SGHRS and YFSETQ. The V segment lost 0 bases and the J segment 7 bases; nucleotides outside the gene matches: 14. This CDR3 is built from 19 residues. The CDR3 region has the DNA TGCGCCAGCAGCTTGGTGACTAGCGGGGGCGCCCTCGGTGGGAATGAGCAGTTCTTC. Translated: CASSLVTSGGALGGNEQFF.

CDR3 protein: CAEQGVSYNSPLHF. The CDR3 bases are TGTGCTGAACAGGGGGTATCCTATAATTCACCCCTCCACTTT. This sequence joins TRBV30 and TRBJ1-6; 8 bases line up with TRBD1. The germline gives CDR1 GTSNPN, CDR2 SVGIG (reference sequence). The CDR3 is 14 amino acids.

The J gene is TRBJ2-1, the V gene TRBV7-9; 8 nucleotides line up with TRBD2. The CDR3 extends over 16 amino acids. V dropped 5 bases and J dropped 5; count of bases not matched to a gene: 11. Germline V CDR1 and CDR2: SEHNR, FQNEAQ (reference sequence). CDR3 region: CASSPLLSGINNEQFF. The CDR3 bases are TGTGCCAGCAGCCCGTTACTTAGCGGGATAAACAATGAGCAGTTCTTC.

Of note for this clone: Without the conserved terminal phenylalanine or tryptophan, this CDR3 likely stems from a read error. The chain recombines TRBV6-5 with TRBJ2-7, with D possibly matching TRBD2 (5 bases). The CDR3 sequence is 14 residues long. The V and J ends lost 6 bases and 4 bases respectively, with 16 bases between them. Germline V gives CDR1 MNHEY, CDR2 SVGAGI. CDR3: CASRLQGSGYEQYL. The CDR3 nucleotides read TGTGCCAGCAGGTTACAAGGGAGTGGGTACGAGCAGTACCTC.

The rearrangement uses TRBV27 and TRBJ1-5; no clear D. From germline, CDR1 is MNHEY and CDR2 SMNVEV (reference sequence). The germline V and J ends were trimmed by 5 bases and 5 bases, with 19 bases remaining between them. The CDR3 totals 16 residues. The CDR3 loop is CASSRAPWINDQPQHF. CDR3 nucleotides: TGTGCCAGCAGTAGAGCCCCGTGGATTAACGATCAGCCCCAGCATTTT.

J is TRBJ2-1 and V is TRBV28; D is perhaps TRBD2 (5 bases). This CDR3 spans 16 amino acids. In germline, CDR1 is MDHEN, CDR2 SYDVKM. Trimming stripped 5 bases from V and 1 base from J, with 15 bases between. CDR3 residues: CASSTYSRGSYNEQFF. The DNA of the CDR3 is TGTGCCAGCAGTACCTACAGTAGAGGGTCCTACAATGAGCAGTTCTTC.

The chain employs TRBV7-8 and TRBJ2-1; D gene unclear. The germline V gene encodes CDR1 SGHVS and CDR2 FQNEAQ. The CDR3 loop spans 18 amino acids. Trimming left V 1 base short and J 7 bases short, with 23 bases between. In DNA, the CDR3 is TGTGCCAGCAGCTTAGATGGGCGGCTAGTCAGTACTCAGAATGAGCAGTTCTTC. It yields the protein CASSLDGRLVSTQNEQFF.

This clone has a handful of counts. The chain links TRBV2 to TRBJ1-6, with D unclear. CDR1 and CDR2 (germline): SNHLY, FYNNEI. There are 15 residues in the CDR3. V was trimmed by 6 bases and J by 0 bases, leaving 9 bases between them. CDR3: CASRSSSSYNSPLHF. For the CDR3, the DNA is TGTGCCAGCAGGTCGTCGAGCTCCTATAATTCACCCCTCCACTTT. Full variable domain (missing parts from reference TRBV2 and TRBJ1-6): EPEVTQTPSHQVTQMGQEVILRCVPISNHLYFYWYRQILGQKVEFLVSFYNNEISEKSEIFDDQFSVERPDGSNFTLKIRSTKLEDSAMYFCASRSSSSYNSPLHFGNGTRLTVT.

The rearrangement joins TRBV5-4 to TRBJ1-3; D remains unclear. V was shortened by 0 bases and J by 4 bases, with 8 bases between the two germline ends. Germline V gene data show CDR1 as SGHNT and CDR2 as YYREEE (reference sequence). CDR3 length: 14 residues. CDR3 sequence: CASSLESSGNTIYF. Here the CDR3 DNA reads TGTGCCAGCAGCTTGGAGTCCTCAGGAAACACCATATATTTT.

The chain joins TRBV28 to TRBJ2-4; 9 bases map to TRBD1. Germline lookup yields CDR1 MDHEN and CDR2 SYDVKM. The CDR3 contains 15 residues. V gave up 4 bases and J gave up 9 bases; unmatched junction bases: 10. CDR3 residues: CASSSTGGQGGIQYF. The DNA of the CDR3 is TGTGCCAGCAGTTCGACAGGGGGTCAGGGAGGCATTCAGTACTTC.

This sequence joins TRBV7-2 and TRBJ2-5; D remains unclear. The length of the CDR3 is 12 residues. Germline loops: CDR1 SGHTA, CDR2 FQGNSA. V lost 0 bases to trimming and J lost 4 bases, with 3 bases between them. The CDR3, as DNA: TGTGCCAGCAGCTTAGCCAGAGAGACCCAGTACTTC. The encoded protein is CASSLARETQYF.

This chain joins TRBV15 and TRBJ1-2; D remains ambiguous. The CDR3 consists of 15 residues. The germline gives CDR1 LNHNV, CDR2 YYDKDF (reference sequence). The V and J ends lost 5 bases and 2 bases respectively, with 15 bases between them. The CDR3 loop reads CATSLQSGQNYGYTF. CDR3 in DNA: TGTGCCACCAGCCTCCAGTCGGGCCAGAACTATGGCTACACCTTC.

The rearrangement uses TRBV10-3 and TRBJ2-3; D perhaps matches TRBD1 (5 bases). The CDR3 spans 16 residues. The germline V gene has CDR1 ENHRY and CDR2 SYGVKD. V gave up 6 bases and J gave up 0 bases, with 16 bases separating them. CDR3 coding DNA: TGTGCCATCAGCAAACCTGGACAAATTAGCACAGATACGCAGTATTTT. It yields the protein CAISKPGQISTDTQYF.

The chain combines TRBV10-3 with TRBJ1-1, with D possibly matching TRBD1 (6 bases). The CDR3 is 15 residues long. CDR1 and CDR2 from the germline V gene are ENHRY and SYGVKD. Trimming took off 4 bases at V and 4 bases at J, with 16 bases between the two ends. CDR3 sequence reads: CAISGTGGAGTEAFF. In nucleotides, the CDR3 is TGTGCCATCAGTGGAACGGGGGGCGCGGGCACTGAAGCTTTCTTT.

The chain employs TRBV5-1 and TRBJ2-2; 10 bases are a match to TRBD2. The CDR3 length is 18 residues. Germline V gene sequence: CDR1 SGHRS, CDR2 YFSETQ. V lost 3 bases, J lost 1 base, and 9 bases stayed unmatched. Here the CDR3 DNA reads TGCGCCAGCAGCTCGACTAGCGGGCCCAGCTTGAACACCGGGGAGCTGTTTTTT. Its translation is CASSSTSGPSLNTGELFF.

The CDR3: CASSLLGSSGGKYNEQFF. The CDR3 nucleotides read TGTGCCAGCAGCTTACTCGGATCTAGCGGGGGGAAGTACAATGAGCAGTTCTTC. The chain employs TRBV7-2 and TRBJ2-1, with 11 positions matching TRBD2. V dropped 2 bases and J dropped 4; count of bases not matched to a gene: 10. CDR1 and CDR2 (germline): SGHTA, FQGNSA. The CDR3 runs to 18 residues.

The chain combines TRBV11-2 with TRBJ2-3; possibly TRBD2 for D (5 bases). The germline V gene has CDR1 SGHAT and CDR2 FQNNGV. Trimming took off 5 bases at V and 10 bases at J, with 13 bases between the two ends. The CDR3 contains 12 residues. CDR3 region: CASSKVSEAQYF. CDR3 DNA: TGTGCCAGCAGCAAAGTTAGCGAGGCGCAGTATTTT.

This clone appeared a single time. The chain links TRBV9 to TRBJ2-5, with D perhaps TRBD1 or TRBD2 (5 bases each). The CDR3 is made up of 16 amino acids. V was pared by 2 bases and J by 4 bases, with 18 bases between. Germline lookup yields CDR1 SGDLS and CDR2 YYNGEE. The CDR3 loop is CASSVGAGPQRETQYF. CDR3 coding DNA: TGTGCCAGCAGCGTTGGGGCGGGTCCTCAGAGAGAGACCCAGTACTTC.

V gene TRBV5-1 combines with J gene TRBJ2-7; D might be TRBD1 (7 bases). Per the germline V gene, CDR1 is SGHRS and CDR2 is YFSETQ. Trimming removed 4 bases from V and 3 bases from J, with 17 bases in between. CDR3 length: 15 amino acids. CDR3 sequence: CASSPVEGAFYEQYF. DNA of the CDR3: TGCGCCAGCAGCCCGGTGGAGGGGGCCTTCTACGAGCAGTACTTC.

This clone was observed a handful of times. This chain uses TRBV5-1 with TRBJ1-1; a weak D match, TRBD1 (5 bases). Germline V lookup: CDR1 SGHRS, CDR2 YFSETQ. V was cut by 5 bases and J by 5 bases, with 10 bases left in between. CDR3 length: 12 residues. The CDR3 DNA sequence: TGCGCCAGCAGTACAGGAGGGACTGAAGCTTTCTTT. Its protein product is CASSTGGTEAFF.

The V and J genes are TRBV6-5 and TRBJ1-1, with D possibly TRBD1 on 5 matching bases. The V end was cut by 2 bases, the J end by 2 bases, with 9 bases between. The CDR3 has 14 amino acids. From germline, CDR1 is MNHEY and CDR2 SVGAGI. The CDR3 loop reads CASSYGTVNTEAFF. CDR3 in DNA: TGTGCCAGCAGTTACGGGACGGTAAACACTGAAGCTTTCTTT.

V usage is TRBV28 and J usage is TRBJ2-7; TRBD2 is a possible D gene (6 bases). The CDR3 spans 13 residues. V shed 3 bases and J shed 6 bases, with 12 bases lying between them. The germline V gene has CDR1 MDHEN and CDR2 SYDVKM. CDR3: CASSFGTAREQYF. The DNA of the CDR3 is TGTGCCAGCAGTTTCGGGACTGCTCGCGAGCAGTACTTC. Full variable domain (outside the CDR3, taken from reference TRBV28 and TRBJ2-7): DVKVTQSSRYLVKRTGEKVFLECVQDMDHENMFWYRQDPGLGLRLIYFSYDVKMKEKGDIPEGYSVSREKKERFSLILESASTNQTSMYLCASSFGTAREQYFGPGTRLTVT.

The V call is TRBV28, the J call TRBJ1-5; D not certain. The germline V gene encodes CDR1 MDHEN and CDR2 SYDVKM. The CDR3 totals 13 residues. Trimming removed 8 bases at V and 3 bases at J, with 11 bases between. The chain's CDR3 is CASLGVINQPQHF. Here the CDR3 DNA reads TGTGCCAGCTTAGGCGTAATCAATCAGCCCCAGCATTTT.